This T cell receptor (beta chain) was documented in a study of OX40 agonist ivuxolimab in advanced cancers. Study-wide context: The costimulatory receptor OX40 (CD134) was targeted by ivuxolimab, a fully human IgG2 agonistic monoclonal antibody. Intravenous ivuxolimab was administered to patients every 2 weeks at six dose levels: 0.01, 0.1, 0.3, 1.5, 3 and 10 mg/kg. Among the roughly 52 dose-escalation patients, about 19 had hepatocellular carcinoma, roughly 15 melanoma, 9 renal cell carcinoma and 9 head and neck cancer. The dose-escalation cohort was about 86% male with a mean age of roughly 60 years, ranging from roughly 20 to 80. Patients were allowed to have had prior anti-PD-1, anti-PD-L1 or anti-CTLA-4 therapy, and 40% to 45% of the dose-escalation patients had been treated with checkpoint inhibitors. Three dose-escalation patients achieved partial responses, one with hepatocellular carcinoma and two with cutaneous melanoma. The point of sequencing TCRbeta in the periphery was to test whether ivuxolimab changed TCR sequence diversity and drove clonal T-cell expansion. The monotherapy dose-escalation portion (N of about 49 patients) of the phase I ivuxolimab trial is reported in the paper. General conclusions and limits of the study: Clonal expansion of both CD4+ and CD8+ blood T cells was observed from baseline to week 6 at doses 0.1 to 3.0 mg/kg. Low levels of normalized T-cell clonal expansion were also shown by some nonresponding patients. Partial responders in the 0.1-3.0 mg/kg groups had among the lowest normalized peripheral clonal expansion, especially among CD8+ T cells. After ivuxolimab, CD8+ T cells had more expanded clones than CD4+ T cells on average. The antigen specificity of the clonally expanded peripheral T cells was not determined.

The trial excluded patients who had a history of autoimmune disease or were on systemic immunosuppression. In every dose cohort, peripheral blood was drawn for TCR sequencing at baseline, cycle 4 day 1, and cycle 7 day 1. The samples were taken from a phase I, first-in-human, multicenter, open-label dose-escalation trial of ivuxolimab. Adults with locally advanced or metastatic melanoma, renal cell, hepatocellular, or head and neck squamous cell carcinoma were enrolled in the trial. Before TCR sequencing, CD4+ T cells and CD8+ T cells from peripheral blood were sorted into separate populations. About this clone itself: Its target antigen remains unknown. No quality values exist for individual bases; no much larger clone is one base distant.

V loses 5 bases, J loses 6 bases, and the germline ends lie 8 bases apart. The germline V gene sets CDR1 to MNHEY and CDR2 to SVGAGI. Including the terminal cysteine and valine, the CDR3 comprises 11 residues. The kept DNA is CDR3 alone, 33 bases in frame from the first base. To sequence the TCRbeta CDR3 region, genomic DNA was isolated from the sorted cells. The immunoSEQ Assay was used for sequencing of TCRbeta CDR3 regions. Imported from immuneACCESS, the table was reduced by TCRdb to in-frame sequences with V and J called. These copies leave out some clones; in studies compared against another copy, an unresolved V gene accounts for under half, and the cause of the remainder is not known. This sample has tens of thousands of clones in its table, and approximately 83% of those were observed once. Together, the top ten hold 15% of the sample.

The V gene is TRBV6-5 and the J gene is TRBJ2-7; TRBD1 could be the D gene, as 5 bases match. This receptor was taken from an adult with an advanced solid tumor such as melanoma, head and neck, liver or kidney cancer. Here the sequenced sample was CD4+ or CD8+ T cells sorted from blood, taken in a trial of the OX40 agonist ivuxolimab. The CDR3 loop reads CASSDGAEQYV. The DNA reads TGTGCCAGCAGTGATGGGGCCGAGCAGTACGTC.